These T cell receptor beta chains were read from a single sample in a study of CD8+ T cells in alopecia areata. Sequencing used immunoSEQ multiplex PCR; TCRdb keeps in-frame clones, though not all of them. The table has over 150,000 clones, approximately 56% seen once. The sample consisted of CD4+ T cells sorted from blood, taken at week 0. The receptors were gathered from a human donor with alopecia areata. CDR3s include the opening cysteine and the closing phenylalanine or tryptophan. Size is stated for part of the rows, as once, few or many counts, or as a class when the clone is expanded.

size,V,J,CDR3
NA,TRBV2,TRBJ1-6,CASQGQSGSPLHF
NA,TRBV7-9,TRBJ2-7,CASSDGTLVGEQYF
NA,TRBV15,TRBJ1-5,CATSPEDRGRSQPQHF
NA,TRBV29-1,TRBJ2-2,CSVGGQQSAGELFF
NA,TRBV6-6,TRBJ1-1,CASQGNTEAFF
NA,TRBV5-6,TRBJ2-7,CASSPMTRYEQYF
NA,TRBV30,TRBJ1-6,CAWSVREGFLLHF
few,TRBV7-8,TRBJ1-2,CASSLDGGLGYTF
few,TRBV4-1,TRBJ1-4,CASSQDRRIGEKLFF
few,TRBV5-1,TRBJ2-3,CASRSTGADTQYF
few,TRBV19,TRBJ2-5,CASSMSGGREETQYF
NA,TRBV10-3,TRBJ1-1,CAISNTGPWGEAFF
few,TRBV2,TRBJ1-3,CASRDSTGVPMDTIYF
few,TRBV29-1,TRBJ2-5,CSVGEGETQYF
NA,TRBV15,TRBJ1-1,CATSRDLGTEAFF
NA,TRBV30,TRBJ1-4,CAWSVRGPGEKLFF
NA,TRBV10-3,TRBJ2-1,CAISESGGNEQFF
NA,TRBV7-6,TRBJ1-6,CASSLDAYNSPLHF
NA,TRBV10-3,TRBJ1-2,CAISESPQPQWNGYTF
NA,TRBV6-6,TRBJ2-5,CASSRGLETQYF
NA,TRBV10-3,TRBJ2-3,CAISDEGQGADTQYF
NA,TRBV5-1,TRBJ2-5,CASSWTDTNQETQYF
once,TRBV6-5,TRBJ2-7,CASGQEYEQYF
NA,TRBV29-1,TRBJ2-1,CSGSKSSYNEQFF
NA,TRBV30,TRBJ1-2,CAWSPRSNYGYTF
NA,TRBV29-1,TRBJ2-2,CSIPRGAANTGELFF
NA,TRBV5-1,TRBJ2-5,CASSHGDSQETQYF
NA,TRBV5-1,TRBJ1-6,CASRYENSPLHF
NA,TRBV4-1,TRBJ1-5,CASSQDPHSNQPQHF
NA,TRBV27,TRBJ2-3,CASSPAGTGADTQYF
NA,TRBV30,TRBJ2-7,CACTDSLVTEQYF
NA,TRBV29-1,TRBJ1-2,CSVSFWGSQGYTF
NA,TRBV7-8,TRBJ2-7,CASSPRVELAYEQYF
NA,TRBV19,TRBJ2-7,CASSIAGRWDEQYF
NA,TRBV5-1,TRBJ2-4,CASSSAGKTIQYF
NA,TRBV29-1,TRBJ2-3,CSVRVGDTQYF
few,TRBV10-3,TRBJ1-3,CAISESLGETGNTIYF
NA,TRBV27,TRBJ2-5,CASSLRGRVQETQYF
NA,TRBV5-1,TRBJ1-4,CASSFLTGSNEKLFF
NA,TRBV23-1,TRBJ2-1,CASSQGGNEQFF
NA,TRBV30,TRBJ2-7,CAWRARGAAYEQYF
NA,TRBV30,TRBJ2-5,CAWSVSWLAAETQYF